Sequencing of this T cell receptor (beta chain) was carried out in a study of T-cell memory formation after mild COVID-19. TCRdb redid the calling of the 5' RACE reads with MiXCR, one entry per CDR3 protein. The sample includes 200,000 to 300,000 distinct CDR3 sequences, 15% of them seen just once. This receptor was obtained from an adult woman who had mild COVID-19 (a few samples of this study predate the infection). Cell type and time point are not known. Sequencing was carried out using PBMCs or a T cell subset sorted from them (not recorded which).

Written as DNA, the CDR3 is TGCGCCAGCAGCGTAGGTAGCCCAGGAGAGACCCAGTACTTC. Translating gives CASSVGSPGETQYF. This rearrangement joins TRBV5-1 to TRBJ2-5; D not resolved. Germline V CDR1 and CDR2: SGHRS, YFSETQ. The ends were cut back, 4 bases at V and 4 bases at J, with 14 bases in the middle. CDR3 length: 14 amino acids.